Listed here are 26 T cell receptor beta chains from one sample, sequenced in a study of shared clonotypes between healthy human individuals. Positive CCR7 selection of CD45RO-negative cells yielded the naive CD8 cells, and terminally differentiated effector memory CD45RA+ cells were excluded. Sequenced by immunoSEQ multiplex PCR; TCRdb stores in-frame clones only, minus some. The data contain hundreds of thousands of clones, around 96% of them singletons. Sequencing input: naive CD8+ T cells sorted from blood. The receptors originated from a woman aged 25 to 39 in good health.

The V call is TRBV28, the J call TRBJ2-5, with D uncertain. This CDR3 region has 14 residues. V gave up 6 bases and J gave up 0 bases, with 11 bases separating them. Germline CDR1 and CDR2: MDHEN and SYDVKM. The CDR3 nucleotides read TGTGCCAGCAGCACCCAGGAGTACCAAGAGACCCAGTACTTC. This sequence encodes CASSTQEYQETQYF.

The chain uses TRBV27 and TRBJ2-7, with D hard to call. V lost 8 bases and J lost 0, with 11 bases in between. Germline lookup yields CDR1 MNHEY and CDR2 SMNVEV (reference sequence). This CDR3 contains 13 residues. CDR3 amino acids: CASGLGGSYEQYF. The CDR3 bases are TGTGCCAGCGGCCTTGGCGGCTCCTACGAGCAGTACTTC.

The chain combines TRBV28 with TRBJ1-5; D is undetermined. The CDR3 totals 13 residues. V lost 8 bases to trimming and J lost 6 bases, with 14 bases between them. Per germline, CDR1 MDHEN and CDR2 SYDVKM. CDR3 sequence: CASGGSYVQPQHF. Written as DNA, the CDR3 is TGTGCCAGCGGAGGCTCGTACGTTCAGCCCCAGCATTTT.

The rearrangement uses TRBV30 and TRBJ1-6; D call uncertain. There are 14 residues in the CDR3. The germline V and J ends were trimmed by 2 bases and 10 bases, with 15 bases remaining between them. Germline lookup yields CDR1 GTSNPN and CDR2 SVGIG (reference sequence). CDR3 region: CAWSPGMGHSPLHF. CDR3 bases: TGTGCCTGGAGTCCGGGAATGGGCCACTCACCCCTCCACTTT.

The V gene is TRBV9, the J gene TRBJ2-7, with 9 bases aligning to TRBD1. The CDR3 extends over 14 amino acids. The J segment lost 2 bases and the V segment lost 4 bases, leaving 4 bases of the junction unmatched. The V gene's germline CDR1 is SGDLS and CDR2 YYNGEE. The CDR3 DNA sequence: TGTGCCAGCAGCCCAGGACAGGGGACCTACGAGCAGTACTTC. It translates to CASSPGQGTYEQYF.

J is TRBJ1-5 and V is TRBV4-1; a possible D gene is TRBD1 (5 bases). The CDR3 length is 15 residues. The V and J ends lost 0 bases and 3 bases respectively, with 9 bases between them. Looked up from germline, CDR1 is MGHRA and CDR2 is YSYEKL. CDR3 loop: CASSQDPGFNQPQHF. CDR3 sequence (DNA): TGCGCCAGCAGCCAAGATCCAGGGTTCAATCAGCCCCAGCATTTT.

V and J are TRBV27 and TRBJ2-7; possibly TRBD2 for D (5 bases). The CDR3 is made up of 16 amino acids. CDR1 is MNHEY, CDR2 SMNVEV, per germline (reference sequence). The V end lost 4 bases, the J end lost 2 bases, and 18 bases lay between the germline ends. CDR3 in amino acids: CASSYQSGELPYEQYF. CDR3 coding DNA: TGTGCCAGCAGTTACCAGTCCGGGGAGCTTCCCTACGAGCAGTACTTC.

The CDR3: CASSPYPSGSGETQYF. The CDR3 bases are TGTGCCAGCAGTCCCTACCCTAGCGGGAGTGGAGAGACCCAGTACTTC. The rearrangement uses TRBV27 and TRBJ2-5; 10 bases line up with TRBD2. V was pared by 5 bases and J by 4 bases, with 10 bases of the junction left unmatched. The CDR3 runs 16 residues. From germline, CDR1 is MNHEY and CDR2 SMNVEV (reference sequence).

CDR3 region: CASSLYAGQDPNEKLFF. As DNA, the CDR3 is TGTGCCAGCAGCTTATATGCTGGACAGGACCCTAATGAAAAACTGTTTTTT. J is TRBJ1-4 and V is TRBV5-5; 7 positions agree with TRBD1. J lost 3 bases, V lost 2 bases, and 10 bases had no gene match. The CDR3 runs 17 residues. CDR1 SGHKS and CDR2 YYEKEE come from the germline V gene (reference sequence).

The chain recombines TRBV5-8 with TRBJ1-2; D gene unclear. The CDR3 is made up of 11 amino acids. V was cut by 0 bases and J by 10 bases, with 7 bases left in between. CDR1 SGHTS and CDR2 YDEGEE come from the germline V gene. The CDR3 region is CASSLGQPYTF. The DNA of the CDR3 is TGTGCCAGCAGCTTGGGGCAGCCCTACACCTTC. Variable domain in full (rest from reference TRBV5-8 and TRBJ1-2): EAGVTQSPTHLIKTRGQQATLRCSPISGHTSVYWYQQALGLGLQFLLWYDEGEERNRGNFPPRFSGRQFPNYSSELNVNALELEDSALYLCASSLGQPYTFGSGTRLTVV.

The chain combines TRBV4-1 with TRBJ2-4, with TRBD2 identical over 11 bases. The CDR3 runs 16 residues. Trimming cost V 3 bases and J 6 bases; bases outside gene matches: 7. Germline lookup yields CDR1 MGHRA and CDR2 YSYEKL. CDR3 coding DNA: TGCGCCAGCAGCCATGATAGCGGGAGGGCCGCAAACATTCAGTACTTC. This codes for CASSHDSGRAANIQYF.

The CDR3 sequence is CASSFRGLQGYYGYTF. DNA of the CDR3: TGTGCCAGCAGTTTCCGAGGTCTCCAGGGATATTATGGCTACACCTTC. The chain couples TRBV27 to TRBJ1-2; TRBD1 is a possible D gene (5 bases). The CDR3 covers 16 residues. V lost 3 bases to trimming and J lost 5 bases, with 19 bases between them. Germline lookup yields CDR1 MNHEY and CDR2 SMNVEV (reference sequence).

This chain connects TRBV5-1 to TRBJ2-3; a possible D gene is TRBD2 (5 bases). This CDR3 region has 14 residues. Per the germline V gene, CDR1 is SGHRS and CDR2 is YFSETQ. Trimming stripped 7 bases from V and 6 bases from J, with 18 bases between. This CDR3 is CASAYERERDTQYF. CDR3 sequence (DNA): TGCGCCAGCGCCTACGAACGAGAGCGGGATACGCAGTATTTT. The variable domain in full, with the rest retrieved from reference TRBV5-1 and TRBJ2-3, is KAGVTQTPRYLIKTRGQQVTLSCSPISGHRSVSWYQQTPGQGLQFLFEYFSETQRNKGNFPGRFSGRQFSNSRSEMNVSTLELGDSALYLCASAYERERDTQYFGPGTRLTVL.

The J gene is TRBJ2-5, the V gene TRBV28; perhaps TRBD2 as D (5 bases). Per the germline V gene, CDR1 is MDHEN and CDR2 is SYDVKM. This CDR3 region has 14 residues. Trimming stripped 8 bases from V and 3 bases from J, with 16 bases between. The CDR3 DNA sequence: TGTGCCAGCGGAGGACGCAGCGGCAAAGAGACCCAGTACTTC. It specifies CASGGRSGKETQYF.

V and J are TRBV5-8 and TRBJ2-7; D might be TRBD1 or TRBD2, each matching 5 bases. The CDR3 is made up of 13 amino acids. Germline assignment: CDR1 SGHTS and CDR2 YDEGEE. Trimming cost V 4 bases and J 3 bases, with 11 bases left between them. The CDR3 region has the DNA TGTGCCAGCAGCGATGGGACCCACTACGAGCAGTACTTC. Its protein is CASSDGTHYEQYF.

The V call is TRBV7-9, the J call TRBJ2-3; D possibly uses TRBD1 or TRBD2 (7 bases each). The CDR3 has 17 amino acids. Germline V gives CDR1 SEHNR, CDR2 FQNEAQ (reference sequence). The ends were cut back, 6 bases at V and 2 bases at J, with 21 bases in the middle. The CDR3 protein is CASSSPGGGGVTDTQYF. The DNA of the CDR3 is TGTGCCAGCAGTTCACCCGGGGGAGGGGGCGTCACAGATACGCAGTATTTT.

The V gene is TRBV14, the J gene TRBJ2-2; TRBD2 matches 14 bases. The V and J ends lost 4 bases and 6 bases, in that order; junction bases with no gene match: 7. The CDR3 totals 17 residues. CDR1 SGHDN and CDR2 FVKESK come from the germline V gene. In nucleotides, the CDR3 is TGTGCCAGCAGCCTAGGGACTAGCGGGAGTTTGGCCGGGGAGCTGTTTTTT. Translating it yields CASSLGTSGSLAGELFF.

The genes are TRBV28 and TRBJ2-1; D tentatively fits TRBD1 or TRBD2 (5 bases each). CDR3 length: 11 amino acids. Trimming took off 5 bases at V and 9 bases at J, with 8 bases between the two ends. Looked up from germline, CDR1 is MDHEN and CDR2 is SYDVKM. The CDR3 region has the DNA TGTGCCAGCAGTGCAGGGAGTGAGCAGTTCTTC. Its translation is CASSAGSEQFF.

A remark on this clone: Within the sample, other DNA sequences also encode this same CDR3. This sequence joins TRBV13 and TRBJ2-3; D gene ambiguous. Germline V CDR1 and CDR2: PRHDT, FYEKMQ (reference sequence). Trimming stripped 0 bases from V and 3 bases from J, with 1 base between. This CDR3 has 12 residues. The CDR3 DNA is TGTGCCAGCAGCTTAGGGACAGATACGCAGTATTTT. This encodes CASSLGTDTQYF.

V is TRBV9 and J is TRBJ1-2; 8 bases map to TRBD1. This CDR3 contains 17 residues. Trimming took 3 bases from V and 1 from J; bases not matched to a gene: 11. Looked up from germline, CDR1 is SGDLS and CDR2 is YYNGEE. CDR3: CASSGYRDRINNYGYTF. The CDR3, as DNA: TGTGCCAGCAGCGGATACCGGGACAGGATAAATAACTATGGCTACACCTTC.

The chain is built from TRBV10-1 and TRBJ2-7, with D perhaps TRBD1 (6 bases). Trimming stripped 0 bases from V and 7 bases from J, with 10 bases between. Per the germline V gene, CDR1 is WNHNN and CDR2 is SYGVQD (reference sequence). This CDR3 is built from 13 residues. In DNA form, the CDR3 reads TGCGCCAGCAGTGAGTCAACAGGGCGGGAGCAGTACTTC. Translating it yields CASSESTGREQYF.

This chain joins TRBV28 and TRBJ2-7; no firm D call. Germline V lookup: CDR1 MDHEN, CDR2 SYDVKM. V was pared by 3 bases and J by 1 base, with 13 bases between. The CDR3 contains 15 residues. CDR3: CASSFGRLVSYEQYF. The CDR3 nucleotides read TGTGCCAGCAGTTTCGGGCGCTTGGTGTCCTACGAGCAGTACTTC.

This sequence joins TRBV5-4 and TRBJ1-1, with 7 bases identical to TRBD1. This CDR3 region has 13 residues. From germline, CDR1 is SGHNT and CDR2 YYREEE (reference sequence). With V trimmed by 5 bases and J by 5 bases, 6 bases remained unmatched. The DNA for the CDR3 is TGTGCCAGCAGGACAGGGTCTCGAACTGAAGCTTTCTTT. The encoded protein is CASRTGSRTEAFF.

This rearrangement joins TRBV7-9 to TRBJ2-1; D remains unclear. The germline CDR1 and CDR2 sequences are SEHNR and FQNEAQ (reference sequence). Trimming left V 1 base short and J 6 bases short, with 7 bases between. This CDR3 region has 13 residues. The CDR3 DNA follows: TGTGCCAGCAGCTTAGGTCTGGGCAATGAGCAGTTCTTC. Amino acids: CASSLGLGNEQFF.

This clone was counted a single time. The chain links TRBV13 to TRBJ1-5; D is perhaps TRBD1 (5 bases). Trimming took off 2 bases at V and 0 bases at J, with 14 bases between the two ends. Germline-derived CDR1 and CDR2 are PRHDT and FYEKMQ (reference sequence). The CDR3 runs 17 residues. Here the CDR3 DNA reads TGTGCCAGCAGCTTAAGGGCAGGGCCCTATAGCAATCAGCCCCAGCATTTT. It translates to CASSLRAGPYSNQPQHF.

The chain employs TRBV10-2 and TRBJ2-7, with 12 nucleotides matching TRBD2. Germline V gene lookup returns CDR1 WSHSY and CDR2 SAAADI. The length of the CDR3 is 14 residues. The J segment lost 1 base and the V segment lost 6 bases, leaving 1 base of the junction unmatched. In nucleotides, the CDR3 is TGCGCCAGCAGCCTAGCGGGAGGGTCCTACGAGCAGTACTTC. As protein: CASSLAGGSYEQYF.